Listed here are 3 T cell receptor beta chains from one sample, sequenced in a study of radiotherapy plus CTLA-4 blockade in lung cancer. Produced via immunoSEQ multiplex PCR; TCRdb's table is partial and in-frame only. The table shows roughly 120,000 clones, with about four fifths occurring only once. The sample consisted of peripheral blood, taken from a patient treated with radiotherapy plus ipilimumab. The receptors come from a human donor with non-small cell lung cancer that progressed on radiotherapy plus ipilimumab. Some clones in this sample may be carry-over from other donors' samples.

The rearrangement uses TRBV28 and TRBJ2-7; perhaps D is TRBD1 or TRBD2 (5 bases each). V lost 6 bases and J lost 6, with 9 bases in between. Germline CDR1 is MDHEN and CDR2 is SYDVKM. This CDR3 contains 11 residues. The DNA for the CDR3 is TGTGCCAGCAGCTGGGGGTTCGAGCAGTACTTC. Protein product: CASSWGFEQYF.

The chain is built from TRBV4-3 and TRBJ2-5; D might be TRBD1 or TRBD2, each matching 6 bases. Germline values: CDR1 LGHNA, CDR2 YSLEER. The ends were cut back, 3 bases at V and 4 bases at J, with 15 bases in the middle. CDR3 length: 15 residues. The CDR3 DNA is TGCGCCAGCAGCCAGGAACCCAAGGGGGGAGAGACCCAGTACTTC. As protein: CASSQEPKGGETQYF.

The chain is built from TRBV6-5 and TRBJ2-5; D possibly corresponds to TRBD2 (6 bases). The CDR3 covers 14 residues. Trimming left V 5 bases short and J 5 bases short, with 15 bases between. Germline loops: CDR1 MNHEY, CDR2 SVGAGI. CDR3 bases: TGTGCCAGCAGTGAGGGTTACGCGGGGGAGACCCAGTACTTC. Protein: CASSEGYAGETQYF.